These T cell receptor beta chains were read from a single sample in a study of CD4 T cells in relation to SARS-CoV-2 and coronaviruses. The data were produced by immunoSEQ multiplex PCR, yet TCRdb's version contains in-frame clones alone and is incomplete. This repertoire shows about 60,000 clones, 92% found once; its top ten account for 0.3% to 0.45%. The source material was naive CD4+ T cells from PBMCs. Source of these receptors: an adult with COVID-19. Both conserved end residues are part of each CDR3. A D gene is named only where the DNA matches it firmly. The size field is filled for only some rows; it gives once, few, many or a size class.

TRBV9	TRBJ2-7	NA	TRBD1	CASSPRPGTGGNEQYF	TGTGCCAGCAGCCCGCGCCCCGGGACAGGGGGTAACGAGCAGTACTTC
TRBV9	TRBJ2-7	NA	NA	CASSVDLRLANEQYF	TGTGCCAGCAGCGTCGACCTTCGGCTAGCCAACGAGCAGTACTTC
TRBV27	TRBJ2-3	NA	TRBD2	CASSFRPTSGSTDTQYF	TGTGCCAGCAGTTTCCGCCCTACTAGCGGGAGCACAGATACGCAGTATTTT
TRBV28	TRBJ2-5	NA	NA	CASSLFGLSGTQYF	TGTGCCAGCAGTTTATTCGGACTTTCAGGGACCCAGTACTTC
TRBV4-1	TRBJ2-2	NA	TRBD2	CASSRTGLINSGELFF	TGCGCCAGCAGCCGGACGGGACTAATCAACTCCGGGGAGCTGTTTTTT
TRBV10-3	TRBJ2-7	NA	TRBD2	CAIRPSGGPGLRPYEQYF	TGTGCCATCAGACCATCGGGGGGGCCGGGACTCAGACCCTACGAGCAGTACTTC
TRBV5-1	TRBJ2-7	NA	NA	CASSLAAGPYEQYF	TGCGCCAGCAGCTTGGCCGCAGGTCCATACGAGCAGTACTTC
TRBV28	TRBJ2-7	NA	TRBD1	CASSRQGAYEQYF	TGTGCCAGCAGTCGGCAGGGGGCCTACGAGCAGTACTTC
TRBV10-3	TRBJ1-5	NA	NA	CAIKKGIGDSQPQHF	TGTGCCATCAAGAAAGGGATCGGGGATTCTCAGCCCCAGCATTTT
TRBV6-6	TRBJ1-1	NA	NA	CASILNRNTEAFF	TGTGCCAGCATTCTGAACAGGAACACTGAAGCTTTCTTT
TRBV7-9	TRBJ2-1	NA	NA	CASSLGIEQFF	TGTGCCAGCAGCTTGGGGATTGAGCAGTTCTTC
TRBV7-9	TRBJ2-1	NA	NA	CASSYQAGSYNEQFF	TGTGCCAGCAGCTACCAAGCGGGCTCCTACAATGAGCAGTTCTTC
TRBV6-5	TRBJ2-7	NA	NA	CASTHGGEYEQYF	TGTGCCAGCACCCACGGAGGGGAATACGAGCAGTACTTC
TRBV6-2/TRBV6-3	TRBJ2-7	NA	TRBD2	CASSTPTSGTYEQYF	TGTGCCAGCAGTACACCGACTAGCGGGACTTACGAGCAGTACTTC
TRBV18	TRBJ1-2	once	NA	CASSPGQSGATYGYTF	TGTGCCAGCTCACCAGGTCAGTCAGGGGCGACCTATGGCTACACCTTC
TRBV18	TRBJ2-1	NA	TRBD2	CASSRTSGRFGEQFF	TGTGCCAGCTCACGGACTAGCGGGAGATTCGGTGAGCAGTTCTTC
TRBV21-1	TRBJ2-1	NA	NA	CASRFWEHPRGGGHEQFF	TGTGCCAGCAGATTTTGGGAACATCCCCGGGGAGGGGGACATGAGCAGTTCTTC
TRBV7-3	TRBJ1-1	few	NA	CASREKAGGQGEAFF	TGTGCCAGCAGGGAGAAAGCGGGGGGGCAGGGTGAAGCTTTCTTT
TRBV9	TRBJ1-2	once	TRBD1	CASSVVGAGGDIYGYTF	TGTGCCAGCAGCGTAGTAGGGGCAGGGGGCGATATATATGGCTACACCTTC
TRBV6-5	TRBJ1-1	few	NA	CASSYSGGLNTEAFF	TGTGCCAGCAGTTACTCTGGGGGCTTGAACACTGAAGCTTTCTTT
TRBV7-2	TRBJ2-5	NA	NA	CASSRWGETQYF	TGTGCCAGCAGCAGGTGGGGAGAAACCCAGTACTTC
TRBV6-4	TRBJ2-3	NA	TRBD2	CASSDLCSGSLGTQYF	TGTGCCAGCAGTGATTTGTGTAGCGGGAGTTTGGGTACGCAGTATTTT
TRBV29-1	TRBJ2-2	NA	NA	CSAQKVQGNTGELFF	TGCAGCGCTCAAAAGGTGCAGGGGAACACCGGGGAGCTGTTTTTT
TRBV27	TRBJ2-6	NA	NA	CASSWSLERYRANVLTF	TGTGCCAGCAGTTGGTCATTAGAGCGCTATAGGGCCAACGTCCTGACTTTC
TRBV5-1	TRBJ1-2	once	NA	CASSQDGESNYGYTF	TGCGCCAGCAGTCAAGACGGGGAATCTAACTATGGCTACACCTTC
TRBV5-4	TRBJ2-3	NA	NA	CASSARRLASTDTQYF	TGTGCCAGCAGCGCAAGACGACTGGCTAGCACAGATACGCAGTATTTT
TRBV10-3	TRBJ2-1	NA	NA	CAISDHREVDYNEQFF	TGTGCCATCAGTGACCACCGGGAAGTGGACTACAATGAGCAGTTCTTC
TRBV6-2/TRBV6-3	TRBJ2-1	NA	TRBD2	CASSRGGVAYNEQFF	TGTGCCAGCAGCCGCGGGGGGGTCGCCTACAATGAGCAGTTCTTC
TRBV6-6	TRBJ1-6	few	NA	CASSLTVNSPLHF	TGTGCCAGCAGTTTGACAGTTAATTCACCCCTCCACTTT
TRBV20-1	TRBJ2-7	NA	TRBD2	CSASIASGSGDEQYF	TGCAGTGCTAGTATCGCTAGCGGGAGTGGGGACGAGCAGTACTTC
TRBV7-2	TRBJ2-7	NA	NA	CASSLIKGEQYF	TGTGCCAGCAGCCTAATTAAGGGCGAGCAGTACTTC